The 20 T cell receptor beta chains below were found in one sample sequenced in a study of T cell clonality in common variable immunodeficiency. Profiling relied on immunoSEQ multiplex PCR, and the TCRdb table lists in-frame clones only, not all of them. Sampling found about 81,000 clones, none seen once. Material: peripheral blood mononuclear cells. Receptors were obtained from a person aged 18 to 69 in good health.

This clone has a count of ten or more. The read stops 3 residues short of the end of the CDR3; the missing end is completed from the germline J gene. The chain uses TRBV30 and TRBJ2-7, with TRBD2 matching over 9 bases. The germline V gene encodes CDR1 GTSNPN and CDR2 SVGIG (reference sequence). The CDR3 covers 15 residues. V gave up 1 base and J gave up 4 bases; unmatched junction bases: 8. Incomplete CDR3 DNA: TGTGCCTGGAGTGGGGTAGCGGGAGTCGGGTACGAG. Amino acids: CAWSGVAGVGYE. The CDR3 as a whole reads CAWSGVAGVGYEQYF.

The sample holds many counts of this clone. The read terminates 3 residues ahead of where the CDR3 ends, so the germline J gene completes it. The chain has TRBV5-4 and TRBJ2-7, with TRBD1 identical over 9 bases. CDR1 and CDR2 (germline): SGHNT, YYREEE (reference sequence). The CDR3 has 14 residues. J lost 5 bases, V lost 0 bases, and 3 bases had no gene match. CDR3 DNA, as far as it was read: TGTGCCAGCAGCTTGGAACAGGGGGCTAACGAG. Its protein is CASSLEQGANE. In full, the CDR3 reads CASSLEQGANEQYF.

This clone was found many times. CDR3 sequence reads: CASSFLRQGTEAFF. CDR3 bases read: TGTGCCAGCAGCTTTCTCCGACAGGGAACTGAA. This chain connects TRBV5-4 to TRBJ1-1, with TRBD1 matching over 7 bases. Read data end 3 residues before the CDR3 end; the end is taken from the germline J gene. The CDR3 spans 14 residues. V shed 2 bases, J shed 5 bases, and the junction held 6 bases outside the gene matches. Germline lookup yields CDR1 SGHNT and CDR2 YYREEE (reference sequence).

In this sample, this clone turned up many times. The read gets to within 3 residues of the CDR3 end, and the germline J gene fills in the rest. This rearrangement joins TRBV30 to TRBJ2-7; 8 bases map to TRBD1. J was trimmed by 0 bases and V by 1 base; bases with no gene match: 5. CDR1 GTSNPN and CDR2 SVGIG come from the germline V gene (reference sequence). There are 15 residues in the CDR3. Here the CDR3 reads CAWSAGTGASYEQYF. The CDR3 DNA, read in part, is TGTGCCTGGAGTGCAGGGACAGGAGCCTCCTACGAG.

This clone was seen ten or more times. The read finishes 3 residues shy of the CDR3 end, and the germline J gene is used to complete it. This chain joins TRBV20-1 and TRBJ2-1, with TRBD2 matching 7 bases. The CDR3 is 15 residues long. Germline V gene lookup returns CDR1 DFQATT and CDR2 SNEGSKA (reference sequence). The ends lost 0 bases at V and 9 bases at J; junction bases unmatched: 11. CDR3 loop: CSAREIERGVSEQFF. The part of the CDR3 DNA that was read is TGCAGTGCTAGAGAGATAGAGCGGGGAGTATCTGAG.

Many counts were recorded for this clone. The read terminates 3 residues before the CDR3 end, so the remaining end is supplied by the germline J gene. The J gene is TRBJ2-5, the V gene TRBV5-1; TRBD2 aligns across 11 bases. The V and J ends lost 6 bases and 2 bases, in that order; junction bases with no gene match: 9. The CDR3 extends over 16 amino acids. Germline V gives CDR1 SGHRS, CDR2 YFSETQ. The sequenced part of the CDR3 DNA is TGCGCCAGCACCATAGCAACTAGCGGGGGACAAGAGACC. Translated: CASTIATSGGQET. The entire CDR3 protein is CASTIATSGGQETQYF. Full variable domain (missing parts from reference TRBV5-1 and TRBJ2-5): KAGVTQTPRYLIKTRGQQVTLSCSPISGHRSVSWYQQTPGQGLQFLFEYFSETQRNKGNFPGRFSGRQFSNSRSEMNVSTLELGDSALYLCASTIATSGGQETQYFGPGTRLLVL.

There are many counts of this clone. CDR3 region: CSASSTNYNSPLHF. The part of the CDR3 DNA that was read is TGCAGTGCTAGCTCAACTAACTATAATTCACCC. The V and J genes are TRBV20-1 and TRBJ1-6; D is unclear. The read terminates 3 residues before the CDR3 end, so the remaining end is supplied by the germline J gene. V dropped 3 bases and J dropped 3 bases, with 9 bases sitting between them. The V gene's germline CDR1 is DFQATT and CDR2 SNEGSKA (reference sequence). This CDR3 region has 14 residues.

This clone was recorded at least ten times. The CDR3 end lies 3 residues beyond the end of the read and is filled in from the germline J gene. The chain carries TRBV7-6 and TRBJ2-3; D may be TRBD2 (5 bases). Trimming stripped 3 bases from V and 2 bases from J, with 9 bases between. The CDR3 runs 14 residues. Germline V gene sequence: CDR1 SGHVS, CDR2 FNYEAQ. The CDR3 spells CASSLARVTDTQYF. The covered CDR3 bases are TGTGCCAGCAGCTTGGCGCGGGTCACAGATACG.

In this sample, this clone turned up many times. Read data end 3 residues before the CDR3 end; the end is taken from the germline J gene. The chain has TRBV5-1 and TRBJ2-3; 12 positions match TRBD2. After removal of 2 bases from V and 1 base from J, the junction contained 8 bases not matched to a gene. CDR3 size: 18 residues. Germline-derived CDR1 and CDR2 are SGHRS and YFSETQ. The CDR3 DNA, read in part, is TGCGCCAGCAGCTTCGGACTAGCGGGATCCAGGGGCACAGATACG. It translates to CASSFGLAGSRGTDT. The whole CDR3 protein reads CASSFGLAGSRGTDTQYF.

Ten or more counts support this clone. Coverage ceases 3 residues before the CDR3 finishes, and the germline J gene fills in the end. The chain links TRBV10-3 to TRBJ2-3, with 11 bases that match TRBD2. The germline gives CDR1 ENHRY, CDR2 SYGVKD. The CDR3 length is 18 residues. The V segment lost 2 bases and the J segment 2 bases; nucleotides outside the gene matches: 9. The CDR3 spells CAISEPGQLAGDTDTQYF. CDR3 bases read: TGTGCCATCAGTGAGCCCGGTCAACTAGCGGGAGACACAGATACG.

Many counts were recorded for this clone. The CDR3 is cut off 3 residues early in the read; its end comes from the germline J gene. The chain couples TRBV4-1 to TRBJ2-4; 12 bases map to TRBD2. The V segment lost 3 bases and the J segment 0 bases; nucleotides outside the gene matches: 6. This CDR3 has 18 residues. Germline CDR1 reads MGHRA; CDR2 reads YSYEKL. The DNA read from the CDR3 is TGCGCCAGCAGCCAGTGGACTAGCGGGGAGATAGCCAAAAACATT. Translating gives CASSQWTSGEIAKNI. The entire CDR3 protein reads CASSQWTSGEIAKNIQYF.

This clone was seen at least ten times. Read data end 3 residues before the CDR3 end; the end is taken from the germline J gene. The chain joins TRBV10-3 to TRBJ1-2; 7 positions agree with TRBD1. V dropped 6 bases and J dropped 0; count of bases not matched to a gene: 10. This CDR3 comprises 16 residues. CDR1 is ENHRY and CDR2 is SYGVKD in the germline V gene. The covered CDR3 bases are TGTGCCATCAGGGAGGGGACAGCCGCCGCTAACTATGGC. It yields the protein CAIREGTAAANYG. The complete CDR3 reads CAIREGTAAANYGYTF.

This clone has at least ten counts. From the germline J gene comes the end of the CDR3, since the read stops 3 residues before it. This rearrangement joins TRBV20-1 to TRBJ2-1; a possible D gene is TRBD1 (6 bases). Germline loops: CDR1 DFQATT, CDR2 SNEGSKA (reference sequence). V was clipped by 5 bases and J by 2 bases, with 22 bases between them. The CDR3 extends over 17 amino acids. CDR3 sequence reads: CSAPKRGTWGPYNEQFF. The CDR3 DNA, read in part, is TGCAGTGCTCCGAAGAGAGGGACATGGGGCCCCTACAATGAG.

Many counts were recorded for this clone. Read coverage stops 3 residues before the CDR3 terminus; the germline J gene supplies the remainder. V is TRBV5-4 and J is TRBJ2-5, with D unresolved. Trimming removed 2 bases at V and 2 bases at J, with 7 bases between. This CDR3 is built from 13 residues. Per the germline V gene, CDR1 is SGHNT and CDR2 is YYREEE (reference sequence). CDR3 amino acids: CASSLSVQETQYF. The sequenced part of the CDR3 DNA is TGTGCCAGCAGCTTAAGCGTACAAGAGACC.

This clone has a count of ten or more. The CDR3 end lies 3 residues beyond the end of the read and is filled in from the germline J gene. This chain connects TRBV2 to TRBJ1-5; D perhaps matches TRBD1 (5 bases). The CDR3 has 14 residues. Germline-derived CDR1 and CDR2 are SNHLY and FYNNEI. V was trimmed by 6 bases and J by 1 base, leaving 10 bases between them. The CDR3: CASRFAGSNQPQHF. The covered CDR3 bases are TGTGCCAGCAGGTTTGCAGGGAGCAATCAGCCC.

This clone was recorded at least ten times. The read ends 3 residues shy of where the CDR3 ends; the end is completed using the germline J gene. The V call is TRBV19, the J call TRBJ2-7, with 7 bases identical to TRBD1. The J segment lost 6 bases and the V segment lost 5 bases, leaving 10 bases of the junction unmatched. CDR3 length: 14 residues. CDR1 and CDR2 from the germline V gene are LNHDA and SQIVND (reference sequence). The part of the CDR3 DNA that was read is TGTGCCAGTAGTCCCAACCGACAGGGAATCGAG. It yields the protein CASSPNRQGIE. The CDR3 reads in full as CASSPNRQGIEQYF.

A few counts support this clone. CDR3 protein: CASSTGGQFGGSSSGANVLTF. Incomplete CDR3 DNA: TGTGCCAGCAGCACAGGGGGACAGTTTGGGGGTTCGAGCTCTGGGGCCAACGTC. This sequence joins TRBV7-1 and TRBJ2-6, with TRBD1 matching over 8 bases. The read ends 3 residues before the CDR3 terminus; that terminus is restored from the germline J gene. TRBV7-1 is an ORF; its function is uncertain. V shed 5 bases, J shed 0 bases, and the junction held 18 bases outside the gene matches. The CDR3 extends over 21 amino acids.

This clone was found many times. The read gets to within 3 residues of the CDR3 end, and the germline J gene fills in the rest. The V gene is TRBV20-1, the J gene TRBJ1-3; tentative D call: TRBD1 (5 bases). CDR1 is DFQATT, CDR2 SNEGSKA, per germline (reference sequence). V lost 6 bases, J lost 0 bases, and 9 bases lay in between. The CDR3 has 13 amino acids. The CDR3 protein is CSAWDYSGNTIYF. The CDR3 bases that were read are TGCAGTGCCTGGGACTACTCTGGAAACACC.

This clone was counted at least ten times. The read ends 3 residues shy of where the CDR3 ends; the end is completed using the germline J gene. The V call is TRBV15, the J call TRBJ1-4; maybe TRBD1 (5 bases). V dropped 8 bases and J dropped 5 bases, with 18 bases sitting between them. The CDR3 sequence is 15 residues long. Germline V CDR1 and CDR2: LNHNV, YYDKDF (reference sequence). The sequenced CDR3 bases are TGTGCCACCTACACGGCGACAGATGGAAATGAAAAA. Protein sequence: CATYTATDGNEK. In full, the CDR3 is CATYTATDGNEKLFF.

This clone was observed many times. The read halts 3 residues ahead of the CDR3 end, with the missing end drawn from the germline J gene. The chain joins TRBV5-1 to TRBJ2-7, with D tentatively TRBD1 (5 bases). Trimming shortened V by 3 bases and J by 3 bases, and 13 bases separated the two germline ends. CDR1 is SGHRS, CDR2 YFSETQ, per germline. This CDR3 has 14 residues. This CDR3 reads CASSSTRDYYEQYF. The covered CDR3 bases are TGCGCCAGCAGCTCGACCAGGGATTACTACGAG.